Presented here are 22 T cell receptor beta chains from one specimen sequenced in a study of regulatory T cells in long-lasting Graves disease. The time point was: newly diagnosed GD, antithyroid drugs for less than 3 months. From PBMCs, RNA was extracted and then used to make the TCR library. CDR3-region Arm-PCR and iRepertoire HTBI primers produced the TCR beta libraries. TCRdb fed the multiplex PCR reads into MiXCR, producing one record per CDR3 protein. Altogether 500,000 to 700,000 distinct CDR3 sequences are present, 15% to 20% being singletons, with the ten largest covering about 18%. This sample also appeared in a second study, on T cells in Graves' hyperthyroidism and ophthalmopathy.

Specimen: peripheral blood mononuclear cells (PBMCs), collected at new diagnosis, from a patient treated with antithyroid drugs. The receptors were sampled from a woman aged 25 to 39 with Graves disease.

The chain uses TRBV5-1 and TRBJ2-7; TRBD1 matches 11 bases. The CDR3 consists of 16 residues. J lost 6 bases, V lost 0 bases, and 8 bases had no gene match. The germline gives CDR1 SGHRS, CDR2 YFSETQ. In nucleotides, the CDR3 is TGCGCCAGCAGCTTGGTCTCCGGACAGGGGGCCTCCGAGCAGTACTTC. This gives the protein CASSLVSGQGASEQYF. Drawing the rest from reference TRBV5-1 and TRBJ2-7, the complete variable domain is KAGVTQTPRYLIKTRGQQVTLSCSPISGHRSVSWYQQTPGQGLQFLFEYFSETQRNKGNFPGRFSGRQFSNSRSEMNVSTLELGDSALYLCASSLVSGQGASEQYFGPGTRLTVT.

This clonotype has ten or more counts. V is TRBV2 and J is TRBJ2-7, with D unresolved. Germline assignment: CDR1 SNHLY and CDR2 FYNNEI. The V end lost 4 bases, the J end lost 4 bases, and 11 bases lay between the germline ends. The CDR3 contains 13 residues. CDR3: CASSGGVRYEQYF. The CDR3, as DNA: TGTGCCAGCAGTGGTGGGGTTCGGTACGAGCAGTACTTC. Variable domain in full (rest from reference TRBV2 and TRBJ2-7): EPEVTQTPSHQVTQMGQEVILRCVPISNHLYFYWYRQILGQKVEFLVSFYNNEISEKSEIFDDQFSVERPDGSNFTLKIRSTKLEDSAMYFCASSGGVRYEQYFGPGTRLTVT.

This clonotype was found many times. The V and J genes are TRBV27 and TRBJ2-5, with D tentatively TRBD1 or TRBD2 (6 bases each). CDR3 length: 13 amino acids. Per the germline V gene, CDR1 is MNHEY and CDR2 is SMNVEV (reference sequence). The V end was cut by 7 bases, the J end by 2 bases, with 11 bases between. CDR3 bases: TGTGCCAGCAAGGGGGGTGGGCAAGAGACCCAGTACTTC. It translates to CASKGGGQETQYF.

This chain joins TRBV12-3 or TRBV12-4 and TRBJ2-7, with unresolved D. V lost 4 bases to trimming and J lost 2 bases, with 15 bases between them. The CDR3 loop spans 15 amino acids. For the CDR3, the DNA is TGTGCCAGCAGTTCTAGACATGGGTCCACCTACGAGCAGTACTTC. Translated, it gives CASSSRHGSTYEQYF.

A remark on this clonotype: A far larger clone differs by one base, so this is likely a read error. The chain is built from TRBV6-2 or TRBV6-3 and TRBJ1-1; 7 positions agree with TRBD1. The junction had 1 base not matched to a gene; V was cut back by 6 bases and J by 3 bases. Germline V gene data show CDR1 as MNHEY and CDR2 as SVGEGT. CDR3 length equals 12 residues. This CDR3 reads CASRRGHTEAFF. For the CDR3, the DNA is TGTGCCAGCAGGAGGGGGCACACTGAAGCTTTCTTT.

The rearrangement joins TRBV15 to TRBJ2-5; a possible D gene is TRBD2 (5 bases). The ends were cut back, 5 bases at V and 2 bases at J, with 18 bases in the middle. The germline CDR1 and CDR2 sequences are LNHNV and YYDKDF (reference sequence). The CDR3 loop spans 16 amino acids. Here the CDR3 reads CATSSGLSFNQETQYF. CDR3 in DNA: TGTGCCACCAGCTCCGGACTTAGCTTCAATCAAGAGACCCAGTACTTC.

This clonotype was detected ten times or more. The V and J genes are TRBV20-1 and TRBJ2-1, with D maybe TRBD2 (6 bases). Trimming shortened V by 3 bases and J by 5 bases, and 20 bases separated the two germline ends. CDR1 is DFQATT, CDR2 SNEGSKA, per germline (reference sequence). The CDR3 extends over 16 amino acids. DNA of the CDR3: TGCAGTGCTAGGGGGACTCCTCTGGGGTTAGACAATGAGCAGTTCTTC. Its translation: CSARGTPLGLDNEQFF.

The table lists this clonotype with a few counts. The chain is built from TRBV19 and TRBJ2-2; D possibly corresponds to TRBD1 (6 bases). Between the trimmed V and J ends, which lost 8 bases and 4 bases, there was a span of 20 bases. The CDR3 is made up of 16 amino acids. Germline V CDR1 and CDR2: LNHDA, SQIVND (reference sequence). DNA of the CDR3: TGTGCCAGTTTACCCATGGGGAGAGGGGGCACCGGGGAGCTGTTTTTT. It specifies CASLPMGRGGTGELFF.

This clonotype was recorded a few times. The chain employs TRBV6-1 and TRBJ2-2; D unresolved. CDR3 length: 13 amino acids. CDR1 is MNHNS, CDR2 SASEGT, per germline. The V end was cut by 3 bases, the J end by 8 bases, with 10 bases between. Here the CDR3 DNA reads TGTGCCAGCAGTGATCAAGTTTTTGGGGAGCTGTTTTTT. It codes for CASSDQVFGELFF.

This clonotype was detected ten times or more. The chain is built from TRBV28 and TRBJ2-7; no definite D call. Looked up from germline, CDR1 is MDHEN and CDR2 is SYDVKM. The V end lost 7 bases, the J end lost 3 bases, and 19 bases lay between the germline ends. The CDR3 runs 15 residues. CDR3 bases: TGTGCCAGCACCTTAGGAAGGGAACGGATCTACGAGCAGTACTTC. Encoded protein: CASTLGRERIYEQYF.

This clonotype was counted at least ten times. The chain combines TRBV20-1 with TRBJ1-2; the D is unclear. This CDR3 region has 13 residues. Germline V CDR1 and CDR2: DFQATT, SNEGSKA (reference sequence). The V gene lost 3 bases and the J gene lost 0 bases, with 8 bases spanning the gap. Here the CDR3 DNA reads TGCAGTGCTAGTTGGGGATCTAACTATGGCTACACCTTC. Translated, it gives CSASWGSNYGYTF.

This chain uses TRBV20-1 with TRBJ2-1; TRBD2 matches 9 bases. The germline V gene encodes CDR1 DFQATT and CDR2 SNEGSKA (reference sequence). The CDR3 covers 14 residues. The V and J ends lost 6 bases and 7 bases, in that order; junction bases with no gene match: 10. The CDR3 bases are TGCAGTGCGCGGGGACTAGCAGTATTTAATGAGCAGTTCTTC. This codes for CSARGLAVFNEQFF.

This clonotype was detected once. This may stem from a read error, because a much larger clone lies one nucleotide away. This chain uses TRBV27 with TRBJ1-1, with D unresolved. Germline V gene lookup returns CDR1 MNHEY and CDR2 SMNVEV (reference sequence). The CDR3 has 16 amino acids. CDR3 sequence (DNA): TGTGCCAGCAGTTTCAGTTCTAGGGCTCTAGGCACTGAAGCTTCCTTT. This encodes CASSFSSRALGTEASF.

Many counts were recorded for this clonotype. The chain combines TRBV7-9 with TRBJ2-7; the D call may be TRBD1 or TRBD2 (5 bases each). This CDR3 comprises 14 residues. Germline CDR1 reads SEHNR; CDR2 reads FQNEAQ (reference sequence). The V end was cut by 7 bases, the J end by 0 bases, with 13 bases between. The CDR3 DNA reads TGTGCCAGCACCCGAGAGGGGAGCTCCTACGAGCAGTACTTC. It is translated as CASTREGSSYEQYF.

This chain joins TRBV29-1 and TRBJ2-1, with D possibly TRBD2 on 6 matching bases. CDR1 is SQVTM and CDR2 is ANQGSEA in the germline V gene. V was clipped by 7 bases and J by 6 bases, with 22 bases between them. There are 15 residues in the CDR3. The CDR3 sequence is CSGEEGGRPLNEQFF. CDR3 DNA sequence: TGCAGCGGGGAGGAAGGAGGGAGGCCCCTCAATGAGCAGTTCTTC.

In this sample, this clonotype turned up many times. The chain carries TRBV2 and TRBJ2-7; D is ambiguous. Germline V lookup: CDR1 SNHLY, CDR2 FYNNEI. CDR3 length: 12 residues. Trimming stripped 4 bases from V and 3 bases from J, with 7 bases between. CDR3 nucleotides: TGTGCCAGCAGTGTGGCCGACTACGAGCAGTACTTC. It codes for CASSVADYEQYF.

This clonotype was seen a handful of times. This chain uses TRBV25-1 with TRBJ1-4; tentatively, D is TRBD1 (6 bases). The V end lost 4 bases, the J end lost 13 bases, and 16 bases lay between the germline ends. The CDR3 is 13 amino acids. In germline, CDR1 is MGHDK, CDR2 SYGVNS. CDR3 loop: CASSGHGGLGLFF. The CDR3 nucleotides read TGTGCCAGCAGTGGACACGGGGGCTTAGGACTGTTTTTT. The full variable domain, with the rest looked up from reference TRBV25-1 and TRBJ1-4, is EADIYQTPRYLVIGTGKKITLECSQTMGHDKMYWYQQDPGMELHLIHYSYGVNSTEKGDLSSESTVSRIRTEHFPLTLESARPSHTSQYLCASSGHGGLGLFFGSGTQLSVL.

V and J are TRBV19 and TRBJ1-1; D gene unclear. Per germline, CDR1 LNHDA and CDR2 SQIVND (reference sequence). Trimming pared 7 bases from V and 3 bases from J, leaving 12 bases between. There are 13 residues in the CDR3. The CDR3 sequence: CASKPGQYTEAFF. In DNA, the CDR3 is TGTGCCAGTAAACCGGGTCAATACACTGAAGCTTTCTTT.

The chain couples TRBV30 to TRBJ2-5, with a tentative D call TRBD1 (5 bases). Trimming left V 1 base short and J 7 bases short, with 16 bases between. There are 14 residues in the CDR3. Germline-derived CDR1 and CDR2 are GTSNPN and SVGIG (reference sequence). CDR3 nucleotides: TGTGCCTGGAGTGAGGGGCCCCCAAAGGCGACCCAGTACTTC. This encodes CAWSEGPPKATQYF.

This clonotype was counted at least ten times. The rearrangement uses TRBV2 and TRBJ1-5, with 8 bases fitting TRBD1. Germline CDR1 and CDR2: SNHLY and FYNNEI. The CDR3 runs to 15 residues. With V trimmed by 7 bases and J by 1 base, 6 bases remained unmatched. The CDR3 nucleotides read TGTGCCAGCATTCAGGACAGGGCAAGCAATCAGCCCCAGCATTTT. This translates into CASIQDRASNQPQHF.

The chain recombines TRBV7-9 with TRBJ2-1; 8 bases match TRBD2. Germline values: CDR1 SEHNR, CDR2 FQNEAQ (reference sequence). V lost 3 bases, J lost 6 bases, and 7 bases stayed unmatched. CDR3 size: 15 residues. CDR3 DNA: TGTGCCAGCAGCTTGGGACTAGGAATCCGCAATGAGCAGTTCTTC. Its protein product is CASSLGLGIRNEQFF.

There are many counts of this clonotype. The CDR3 is CAIRQAQGENTEAFF. The DNA for the CDR3 is TGTGCCATCCGGCAAGCTCAGGGCGAGAACACTGAAGCTTTCTTT. The gene calls are TRBV10-3 and TRBJ1-1; perhaps TRBD1 as D (5 bases). The CDR3 has 15 residues. V was pared by 8 bases and J by 1 base, with 17 bases between. Germline V gene sequence: CDR1 ENHRY, CDR2 SYGVKD.